The 17 T cell receptor beta chains in this list originate from one sample, sequenced in a study of blood T cells in healthy people across ages. Alongside a J-beta primer mix, a sample-barcoded 5' primer served in a second PCR lasting about 6 to 12 cycles. One entry per CDR3 protein results from TCRdb running MiXCR on the 5' RACE reads. The sample includes 1.5 million to 2 million distinct CDR3 sequences, about 31% of them seen just once. Sequenced input: blood. These receptors came from a woman younger than 45 in good health.

This CDR3 reads CASSLTGGDSYEQYF. The CDR3 nucleotides read TGTGCCAGCAGCTTAACGGGTGGTGATTCCTACGAGCAGTACTTC. The J gene is TRBJ2-7, the V gene TRBV7-3; no definite D call. CDR3 size: 15 residues. The germline V gene has CDR1 SGHTA and CDR2 FQGTGA. V dropped 0 bases and J dropped 1 base, with 10 bases sitting between them.

The genes are TRBV2 and TRBJ2-5; D is possibly TRBD2 (6 bases). The CDR3 sequence is 13 residues long. Germline values: CDR1 SNHLY, CDR2 FYNNEI. With 4 bases removed from V and 2 bases from J, the gap between germline ends came to 8 bases. CDR3 sequence: CASSGGVQETQYF. CDR3 DNA: TGTGCCAGCAGTGGGGGGGTTCAAGAGACCCAGTACTTC. Variable domain in full (rest from reference TRBV2 and TRBJ2-5): EPEVTQTPSHQVTQMGQEVILRCVPISNHLYFYWYRQILGQKVEFLVSFYNNEISEKSEIFDDQFSVERPDGSNFTLKIRSTKLEDSAMYFCASSGGVQETQYFGPGTRLLVL.

This clonotype was picked up a small number of times. This chain joins TRBV20-1 and TRBJ2-5; 7 bases map to TRBD1. The germline gives CDR1 DFQATT, CDR2 SNEGSKA (reference sequence). The length of the CDR3 is 14 residues. J lost 1 base, V lost 2 bases, and 4 bases had no gene match. CDR3 in DNA: TGCAGTGCTAGAATCCCAGGGGGCCAAGAGACCCAGTACTTC. Amino acid sequence: CSARIPGGQETQYF.

A few counts support this clonotype. This chain links TRBV20-1 with TRBJ2-1, with D possibly being TRBD2 (5 bases). Trimming shortened V by 0 bases and J by 3 bases, and 12 bases separated the two germline ends. The CDR3 length is 15 residues. Germline values: CDR1 DFQATT, CDR2 SNEGSKA (reference sequence). CDR3 bases: TGCAGTGCTAGAGATAGTAAGCGGAGCTACAATGAGCAGTTCTTC. The encoded protein is CSARDSKRSYNEQFF.

This chain's CDR3 is CASGRDRASGANVLTF. For the CDR3, the DNA is TGTGCCAGCGGCCGGGACAGAGCTTCTGGGGCCAACGTCCTGACTTTC. V usage is TRBV28 and J usage is TRBJ2-6; 7 nucleotides agree with TRBD1. CDR1 is MDHEN, CDR2 SYDVKM, per germline. After removal of 8 bases from V and 1 base from J, the junction contained 8 bases not matched to a gene. This CDR3 region has 16 residues.

The V call is TRBV11-2, the J call TRBJ1-1; D not resolved. V lost 1 base and J lost 0, with 9 bases in between. CDR1 is SGHAT and CDR2 is FQNNGV in the germline V gene. The CDR3 covers 15 residues. In nucleotides, the CDR3 is TGTGCCAGCAGCTTAGTTTCCTCCATGAACACTGAAGCTTTCTTT. Encoded protein: CASSLVSSMNTEAFF.

At least ten counts were recorded for this clonotype. The V and J genes are TRBV20-1 and TRBJ2-1; tentative D call: TRBD2 (5 bases). The CDR3 is 13 residues long. Trimming took 6 bases from V and 3 from J, leaving 12 bases between them. CDR1 is DFQATT and CDR2 is SNEGSKA in the germline V gene (reference sequence). CDR3: CSAEFEGYNEQFF. The CDR3 DNA sequence: TGCAGTGCCGAATTCGAGGGCTACAATGAGCAGTTCTTC.

This clonotype showed up just a few times. V usage is TRBV11-2 and J usage is TRBJ2-5; 11 positions agree with TRBD2. The CDR3 is made up of 16 amino acids. CDR1 and CDR2 from the germline V gene are SGHAT and FQNNGV. Germline trimming cut 5 bases from V and 5 bases from J; bases unmatched to any gene: 10. In nucleotides, the CDR3 is TGTGCCAGCAGCCCTTTAGCGGGGGGGCCCGTCGAGACCCAGTACTTC. Encoded protein: CASSPLAGGPVETQYF.

This clonotype was counted a few times. V and J are TRBV9 and TRBJ2-3; possible D gene TRBD2, 5 bases. Trimming pared 4 bases from V and 2 bases from J, leaving 11 bases between. The CDR3 totals 14 residues. Germline V CDR1 and CDR2: SGDLS, YYNGEE. The DNA of the CDR3 is TGTGCCAGCAGCCCAGCGGTTTACACAGATACGCAGTATTTT. Its protein product is CASSPAVYTDTQYF.

Details on this clonotype: The junction and the germline gene differ at one end; a read error may be behind it. V gene TRBV10-2 combines with J gene TRBJ2-1; D gene ambiguous. Per the germline V gene, CDR1 is WSHSY and CDR2 is SAAADI. There are 13 residues in the CDR3. CDR3 nucleotide sequence: TGCGCCAACAGTGCCGGACGGAACAATGAGCAGTTCTTC. Its protein product is CANSAGRNNEQFF.

This chain uses TRBV20-1 with TRBJ2-3, with a weak D call TRBD2 (5 bases). The CDR3 length is 15 residues. The germline gives CDR1 DFQATT, CDR2 SNEGSKA (reference sequence). The V gene lost 3 bases and the J gene lost 2 bases, with 15 bases spanning the gap. CDR3 in amino acids: CSASSGLLNTDTQYF. Written as DNA, the CDR3 is TGCAGTGCTAGTTCTGGACTCCTCAACACAGATACGCAGTATTTT.

As concerns this clonotype: Sequence at one end of the junction differs from germline and may be a read error. V is TRBV9 and J is TRBJ2-3, with 8 bases lining up with TRBD2. Germline CDR1 is SGDLS and CDR2 is YYNGEE. This CDR3 contains 18 residues. CDR3 DNA: TGTGCCAGCAGCCCCGCTCGGAGCGGGGGATCTAGCACAGATGCGCAGTATTTT. Translated: CASSPARSGGSSTDAQYF.

This clonotype has more than one count but fewer than ten. The chain links TRBV3-1 to TRBJ2-7; weak D call: TRBD2 (6 bases). V lost 4 bases and J lost 6, with 13 bases in between. The CDR3 is 13 amino acids. The germline V gene has CDR1 LGHDT and CDR2 YNNKEL (reference sequence). This chain's CDR3 is CASSPGTLVEQYF. The CDR3 nucleotides read TGTGCCAGCAGCCCAGGGACTCTGGTCGAGCAGTACTTC.

This clonotype has a handful of counts. CDR3 in DNA: TGTGCCAGCAGCAAAGGTGGGGGAGGGGGATACACTGAAGCTTTCTTT. Its protein is CASSKGGGGGYTEAFF. This chain links TRBV6-4 with TRBJ1-1; TRBD1 is a possible D gene (6 bases). Germline lookup yields CDR1 MRHNA and CDR2 SNTAGT. Trimming stripped 6 bases from V and 3 bases from J, with 20 bases between. The CDR3 loop spans 16 amino acids.

The rearrangement uses TRBV6-2 or TRBV6-3 and TRBJ1-6; 9 bases fit TRBD1. This CDR3 has 14 residues. The junction had 11 bases not matched to a gene; V was cut back by 6 bases and J by 14 bases. Per the germline V gene, CDR1 is MNHEY and CDR2 is SVGEGT. This CDR3 reads CASRGQGSVEALHF. The CDR3 region has the DNA TGTGCCAGCAGGGGACAGGGTTCCGTTGAGGCCCTCCACTTT.

The rearrangement uses TRBV12-3 or TRBV12-4 and TRBJ1-2; D might be TRBD1 (6 bases). Trimming shortened V by 5 bases and J by 12 bases, and 16 bases separated the two germline ends. This CDR3 region has 12 residues. The CDR3 DNA reads as TGTGCCAGCAGTGCTCGACAGGATGGTCACACCTTC. Protein sequence: CASSARQDGHTF.

The chain's CDR3 is CSASGASGLTTSYEQYF. In nucleotides, the CDR3 is TGCAGTGCTAGTGGGGCCTCGGGACTAACGACCTCCTACGAGCAGTACTTC. The rearrangement uses TRBV20-1 and TRBJ2-7; TRBD2 matches at 7 bases. V lost 3 bases and J lost 0; bases outside the gene matches: 14. Germline CDR1 reads DFQATT; CDR2 reads SNEGSKA (reference sequence). The length of the CDR3 is 17 residues.